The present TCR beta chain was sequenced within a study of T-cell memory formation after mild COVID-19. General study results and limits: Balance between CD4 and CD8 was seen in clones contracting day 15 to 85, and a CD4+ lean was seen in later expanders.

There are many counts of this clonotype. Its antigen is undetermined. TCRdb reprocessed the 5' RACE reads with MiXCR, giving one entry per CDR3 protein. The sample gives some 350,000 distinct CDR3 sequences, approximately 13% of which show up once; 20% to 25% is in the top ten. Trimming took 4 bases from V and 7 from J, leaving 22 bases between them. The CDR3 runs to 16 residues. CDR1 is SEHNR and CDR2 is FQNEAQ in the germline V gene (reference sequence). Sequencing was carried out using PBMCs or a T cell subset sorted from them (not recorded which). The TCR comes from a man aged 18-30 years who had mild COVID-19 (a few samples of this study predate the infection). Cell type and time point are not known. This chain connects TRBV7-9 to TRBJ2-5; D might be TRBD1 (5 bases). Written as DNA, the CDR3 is TGTGCCAGCAGCTGGCCCACTGACACGACAGTAGCGACCCAGTACTTC. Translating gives CASSWPTDTTVATQYF.